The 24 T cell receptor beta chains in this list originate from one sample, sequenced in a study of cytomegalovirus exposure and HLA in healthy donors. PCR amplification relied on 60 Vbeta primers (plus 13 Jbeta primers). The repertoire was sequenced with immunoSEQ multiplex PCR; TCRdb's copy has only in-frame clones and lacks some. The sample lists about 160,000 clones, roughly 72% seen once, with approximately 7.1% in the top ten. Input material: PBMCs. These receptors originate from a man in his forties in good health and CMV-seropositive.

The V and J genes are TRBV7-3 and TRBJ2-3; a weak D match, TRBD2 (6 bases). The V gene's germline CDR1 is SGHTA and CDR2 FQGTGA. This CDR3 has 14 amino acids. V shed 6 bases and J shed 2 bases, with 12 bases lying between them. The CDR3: CASRRENPTDTQYF. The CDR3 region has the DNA TGTGCCAGCAGGCGGGAAAACCCCACAGATACGCAGTATTTT.

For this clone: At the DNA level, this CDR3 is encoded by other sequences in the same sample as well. This CDR3 is CASQNFRQGSYGYTF. As DNA, the CDR3 is TGTGCCAGCCAAAATTTCCGGCAGGGATCCTATGGCTACACCTTC. The chain joins TRBV5-8 to TRBJ1-2, with a possible D match to TRBD1 (5 bases). Per the germline V gene, CDR1 is SGHTS and CDR2 is YDEGEE. V lost 7 bases and J lost 4, with 20 bases in between. This CDR3 is 15 amino acids long.

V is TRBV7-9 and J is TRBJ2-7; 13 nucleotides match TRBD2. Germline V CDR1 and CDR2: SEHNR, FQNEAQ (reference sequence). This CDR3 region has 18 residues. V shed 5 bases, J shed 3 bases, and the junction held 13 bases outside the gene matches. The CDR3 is CASSQSGLAGTWGYEQYF. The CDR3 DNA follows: TGTGCCAGCAGCCAATCGGGACTAGCGGGGACATGGGGCTACGAGCAGTACTTC.

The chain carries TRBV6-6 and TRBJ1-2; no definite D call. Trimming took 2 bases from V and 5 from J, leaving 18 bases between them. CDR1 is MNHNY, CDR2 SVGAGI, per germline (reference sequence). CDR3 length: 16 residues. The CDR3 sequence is CASSYPHAGLGYGYTF. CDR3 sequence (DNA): TGTGCCAGCAGTTACCCCCACGCTGGACTAGGGTATGGCTACACCTTC.

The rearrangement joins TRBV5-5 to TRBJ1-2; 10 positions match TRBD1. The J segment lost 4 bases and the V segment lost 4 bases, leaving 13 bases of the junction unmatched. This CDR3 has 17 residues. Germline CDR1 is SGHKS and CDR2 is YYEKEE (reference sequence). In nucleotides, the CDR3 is TGTGCCAGCAGCAGGGGACAGGGGTCGGGCTATGGCTATGGCTACACCTTC. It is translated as CASSRGQGSGYGYGYTF.

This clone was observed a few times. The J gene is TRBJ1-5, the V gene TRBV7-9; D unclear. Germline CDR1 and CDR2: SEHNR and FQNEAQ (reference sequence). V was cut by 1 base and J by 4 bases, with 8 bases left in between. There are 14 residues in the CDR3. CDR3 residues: CASSLEGRNQPQHF. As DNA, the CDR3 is TGTGCCAGCAGCTTAGAAGGGAGGAATCAGCCCCAGCATTTT.

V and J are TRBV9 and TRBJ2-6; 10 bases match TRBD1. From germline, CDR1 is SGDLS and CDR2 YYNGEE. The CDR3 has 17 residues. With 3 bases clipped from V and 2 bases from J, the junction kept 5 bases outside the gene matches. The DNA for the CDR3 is TGTGCCAGCAGCGAATGGGACAGGGGAACTGGGGCCAACGTCCTGACTTTC. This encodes CASSEWDRGTGANVLTF. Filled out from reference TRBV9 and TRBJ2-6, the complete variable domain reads DSGVTQTPKHLITATGQRVTLRCSPRSGDLSVYWYQQSLDQGLQFLIQYYNGEERAKGNILERFSAQQFPDLHSELNLSSLELGDSALYFCASSEWDRGTGANVLTFGAGSRLTVL.

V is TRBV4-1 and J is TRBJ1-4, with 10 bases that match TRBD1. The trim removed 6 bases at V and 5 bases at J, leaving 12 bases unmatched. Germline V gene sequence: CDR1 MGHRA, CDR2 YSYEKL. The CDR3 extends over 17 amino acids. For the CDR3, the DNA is TGCGCCAGCAGAGCTCCGGGACAGGGGTTGCCCAATGAAAAACTGTTTTTT. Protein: CASRAPGQGLPNEKLFF.

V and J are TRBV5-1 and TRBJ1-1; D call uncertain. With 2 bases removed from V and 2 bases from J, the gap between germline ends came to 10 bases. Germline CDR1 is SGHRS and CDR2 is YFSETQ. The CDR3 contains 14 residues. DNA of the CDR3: TGCGCCAGCAGCTTTACTGCGACTAACACTGAAGCTTTCTTT. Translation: CASSFTATNTEAFF.

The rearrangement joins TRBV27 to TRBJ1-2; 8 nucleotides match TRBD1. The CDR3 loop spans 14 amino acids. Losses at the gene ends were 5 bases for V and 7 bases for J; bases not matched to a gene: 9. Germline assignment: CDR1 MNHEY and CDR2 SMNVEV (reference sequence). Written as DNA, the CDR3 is TGTGCCAGCAGTCCCCGGACAGGGAGGGGTGGCTACACCTTC. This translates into CASSPRTGRGGYTF.

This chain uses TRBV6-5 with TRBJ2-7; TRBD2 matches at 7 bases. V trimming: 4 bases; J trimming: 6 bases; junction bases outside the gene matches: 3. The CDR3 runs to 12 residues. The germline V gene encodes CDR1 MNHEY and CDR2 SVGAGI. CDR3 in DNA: TGTGCCAGCAGTTCCCCGGGGGGCGAGCAGTACTTC. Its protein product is CASSSPGGEQYF.

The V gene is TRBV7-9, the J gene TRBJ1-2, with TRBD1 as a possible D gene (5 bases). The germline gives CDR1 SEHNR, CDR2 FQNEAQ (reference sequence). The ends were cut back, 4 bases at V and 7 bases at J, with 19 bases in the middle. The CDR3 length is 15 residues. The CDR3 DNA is TGTGCCAGCAGCTACCAGAGCGACAGCCGTGGTGGCTACACCTTC. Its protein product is CASSYQSDSRGGYTF.

The CDR3 region is CASSRGQWDTEAFF. CDR3 in DNA: TGTGCCAGTAGTAGGGGACAGTGGGACACTGAAGCTTTCTTT. The chain has TRBV19 and TRBJ1-1; 7 positions agree with TRBD1. Germline-derived CDR1 and CDR2 are LNHDA and SQIVND (reference sequence). This CDR3 has 14 amino acids. V lost 4 bases, J lost 3 bases, and 5 bases stayed unmatched.

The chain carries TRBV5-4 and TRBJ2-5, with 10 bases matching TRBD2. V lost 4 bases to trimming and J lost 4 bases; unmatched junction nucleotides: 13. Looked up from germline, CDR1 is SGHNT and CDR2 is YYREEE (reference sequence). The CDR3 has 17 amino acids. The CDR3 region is CASSPASGGVQGETQYF. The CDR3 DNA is TGTGCCAGCAGCCCCGCGAGCGGGGGGGTTCAGGGAGAGACCCAGTACTTC.

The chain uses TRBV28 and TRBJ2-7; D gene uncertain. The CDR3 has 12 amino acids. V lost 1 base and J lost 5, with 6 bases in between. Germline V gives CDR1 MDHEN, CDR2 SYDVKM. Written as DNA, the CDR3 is TGTGCCAGCAGTTTATTACACCACGAGCAGTACTTC. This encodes CASSLLHHEQYF.

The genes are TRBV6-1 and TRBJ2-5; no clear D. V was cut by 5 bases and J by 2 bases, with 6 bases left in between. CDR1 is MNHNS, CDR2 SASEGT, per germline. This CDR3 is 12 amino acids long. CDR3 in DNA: TGTGCCAGCAGTAGACATCAAGAGACCCAGTACTTC. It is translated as CASSRHQETQYF.

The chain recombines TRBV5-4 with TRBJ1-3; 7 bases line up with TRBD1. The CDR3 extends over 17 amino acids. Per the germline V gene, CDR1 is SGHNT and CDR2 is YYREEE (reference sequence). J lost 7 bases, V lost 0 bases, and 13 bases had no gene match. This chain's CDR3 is CASSLAGQPPSGNTIYF. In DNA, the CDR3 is TGTGCCAGCAGCTTGGCGGGACAGCCCCCTTCGGGGAACACCATATATTTT.

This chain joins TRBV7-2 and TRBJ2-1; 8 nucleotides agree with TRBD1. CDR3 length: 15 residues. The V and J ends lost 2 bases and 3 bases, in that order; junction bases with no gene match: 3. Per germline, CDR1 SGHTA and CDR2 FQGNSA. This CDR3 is CASSLPGQDYNEQFF. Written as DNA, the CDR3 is TGTGCCAGCAGCTTACCGGGACAGGACTACAATGAGCAGTTCTTC.

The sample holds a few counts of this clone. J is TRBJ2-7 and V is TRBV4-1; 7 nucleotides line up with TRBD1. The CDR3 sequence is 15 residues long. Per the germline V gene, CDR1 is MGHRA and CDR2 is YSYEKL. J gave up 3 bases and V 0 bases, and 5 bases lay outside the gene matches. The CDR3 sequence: CASSQEGGQSYEQYF. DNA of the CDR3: TGCGCCAGCAGCCAAGAAGGGGGACAGAGCTACGAGCAGTACTTC.

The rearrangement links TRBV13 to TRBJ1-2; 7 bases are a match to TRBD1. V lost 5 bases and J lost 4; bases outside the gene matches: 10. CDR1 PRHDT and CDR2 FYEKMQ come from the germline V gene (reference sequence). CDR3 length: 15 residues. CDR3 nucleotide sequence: TGTGCCAGCAGCGGAGCGGGCGAGGGGGCCTATGGCTACACCTTC. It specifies CASSGAGEGAYGYTF.

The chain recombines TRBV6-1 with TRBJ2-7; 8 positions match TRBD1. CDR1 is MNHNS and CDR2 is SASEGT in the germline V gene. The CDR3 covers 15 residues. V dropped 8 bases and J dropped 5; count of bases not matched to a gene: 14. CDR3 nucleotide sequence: TGTGCCAGCCCTAGACCGACAGGGGTAGGCCACGAGCAGTACTTC. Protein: CASPRPTGVGHEQYF.

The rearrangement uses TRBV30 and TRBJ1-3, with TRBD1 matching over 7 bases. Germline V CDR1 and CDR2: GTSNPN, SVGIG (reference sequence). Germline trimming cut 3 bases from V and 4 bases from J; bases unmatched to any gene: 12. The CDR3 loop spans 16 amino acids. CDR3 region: CAWSKPGQRQGNTIYF. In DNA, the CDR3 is TGTGCCTGGAGCAAACCGGGACAGAGGCAAGGAAACACCATATATTTT.

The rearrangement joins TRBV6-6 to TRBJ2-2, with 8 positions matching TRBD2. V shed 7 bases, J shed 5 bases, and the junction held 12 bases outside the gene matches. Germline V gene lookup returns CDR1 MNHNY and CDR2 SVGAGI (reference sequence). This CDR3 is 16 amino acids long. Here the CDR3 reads CASTPVGGAGTGELFF. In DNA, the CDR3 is TGTGCCAGCACCCCGGTCGGGGGGGCGGGTACCGGGGAGCTGTTTTTT.

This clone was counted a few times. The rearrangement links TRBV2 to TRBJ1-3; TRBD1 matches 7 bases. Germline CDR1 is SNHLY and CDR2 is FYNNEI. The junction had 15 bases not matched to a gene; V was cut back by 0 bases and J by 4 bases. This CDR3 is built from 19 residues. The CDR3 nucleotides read TGTGCCAGCAGTGAAGCGGCGCAGGGGGGCAGGTTGTGGGGAAACACCATATATTTT. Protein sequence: CASSEAAQGGRLWGNTIYF.